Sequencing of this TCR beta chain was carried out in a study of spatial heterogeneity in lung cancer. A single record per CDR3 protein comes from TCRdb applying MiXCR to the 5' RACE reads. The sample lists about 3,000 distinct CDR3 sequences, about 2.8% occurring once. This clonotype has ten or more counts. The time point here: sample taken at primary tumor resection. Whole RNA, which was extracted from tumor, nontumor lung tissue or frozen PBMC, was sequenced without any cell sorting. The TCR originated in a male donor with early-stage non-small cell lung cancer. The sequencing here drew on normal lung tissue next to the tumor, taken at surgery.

The CDR3 DNA reads TGTGCCAGCAGTCTACAGGGGGCTCGCACAGATACGCAGTATTTT. This translates into CASSLQGARTDTQYF. The chain has TRBV6-5 and TRBJ2-3; TRBD1 matches 9 bases. V gave up 5 bases and J gave up 1 base; unmatched junction bases: 4. This CDR3 comprises 15 residues. Germline values: CDR1 MNHEY, CDR2 SVGAGI.